What follows describes a single T cell receptor beta chain. In the authors' methods: Estimated nucleated cell counts came from reference gene primer amplification. The protocol was immunoSEQ multiplex PCR, while the TCRdb copy is restricted to in-frame clones and leaves out a portion. The V and J calls and clone size come from that table; D and trimming were worked out from the DNA. This table holds around 200,000 clones, 89% found once. This sample was included in a study of blood T cell repertoires in COVID-19. Across the whole study: COVID-19 samples from acute and convalescent phases originated in the United States, Italy and Spain. The cDNA or gDNA used as material had been derived from T cells, B-cell-depleted T cells, or PBMCs.

The V segment lost 0 bases and the J segment 7 bases; nucleotides outside the gene matches: 1. The CDR3 spans 13 residues. CDR1 is SNHLY, CDR2 FYNNEI, per germline. The clonotype was recovered from a man aged 40-50 years with acute or convalescent COVID-19. The V and J genes are TRBV2 and TRBJ1-1, with 8 bases fitting TRBD1. Sequencing was performed on peripheral blood. The CDR3 reads CASSEAGTGEAFF. The DNA for the CDR3 is TGTGCCAGCAGTGAAGCGGGGACAGGTGAAGCTTTCTTT.